A selection of T cell receptor beta chains follows, all from one sample in a study of blood T cell repertoires in COVID-19. Only in-frame clones appear in the TCRdb table, and some are missing; sequencing was by immunoSEQ multiplex PCR. This sample has over 250,000 clones, with over 70% found just once. The sample consisted of peripheral blood. These receptor sequences come from a woman older than 75 with acute or convalescent COVID-19. Each CDR3 is given with its conserved first and last residue. A D gene is named only where the DNA matches it firmly. Not all rows give a size; the values are once, few, many and, for expanded clones, a class.

size	V	J	D	CDR3	DNA
NA	TRBV2	TRBJ2-2	NA	CASSVDDRRTGELFF	TGTGCCAGCAGTGTTGATGACAGACGCACCGGGGAGCTGTTTTTT
few	TRBV27	TRBJ2-5	TRBD1	CASRLQGLTETQYF	TGTGCCAGCCGCCTACAGGGGTTAACGGAGACCCAGTACTTC
few	TRBV18	TRBJ2-5	TRBD1	CASSLGQGQTQYF	TGTGCCAGCTCATTGGGACAGGGACAGACCCAGTACTTC
NA	TRBV12-3/TRBV12-4	TRBJ2-7	NA	CASSSGETAGYF	TGTGCCAGCAGTTCGGGGGAGACGGCGGGGTACTTC
NA	TRBV7-2	TRBJ1-1	TRBD1	CASSRQGGTEAFF	TGTGCCAGCAGCCGACAGGGAGGAACTGAAGCTTTCTTT
once	TRBV3-1/TRBV3-2	TRBJ1-1	NA	CASSQSGGEDTEAFF	TGTGCCAGCAGCCAAAGTGGAGGGGAGGACACTGAAGCTTTCTTT
few	TRBV25-1	TRBJ1-5	NA	CASRRGNQPQHF	TGTGCCAGCAGGAGGGGGAATCAGCCCCAGCATTTT
NA	TRBV19	TRBJ1-1	NA	CASTMDQGLGGTEAFF	TGTGCCAGTACCATGGACCAGGGACTGGGAGGCACTGAAGCTTTCTTT
NA	TRBV20-1	TRBJ1-4	NA	CSARDYGALFF	TGCAGTGCTAGAGATTACGGAGCACTGTTTTTT
NA	TRBV20-1	TRBJ1-2	NA	CSAQFNYGYTF	TGCAGTGCGCAGTTTAACTATGGCTACACCTTC
NA	TRBV9	TRBJ2-1	TRBD2	CASSVVAGGYNEQFF	TGTGCCAGCAGCGTAGTTGCGGGGGGGTACAATGAGCAGTTCTTC
NA	TRBV12-3/TRBV12-4	TRBJ2-7	NA	CASSLTPRYEQYF	TGTGCCAGCTCCCTGACTCCCCGGTACGAGCAGTACTTC
few	TRBV10-1	TRBJ2-7	TRBD1	CASSADRAGEQYF	TGCGCCAGCAGCGCGGACAGGGCTGGCGAGCAGTACTTC
once	TRBV11-3	TRBJ1-2	NA	CASSYRGYGYTF	TGTGCCAGCAGCTATAGGGGGTATGGCTACACCTTC
few	TRBV3-1/TRBV3-2	TRBJ1-3	NA	CASSQEPSGQRSGNTIYF	TGTGCCAGCAGCCAAGAGCCCTCGGGACAACGGTCTGGAAACACCATATATTTT
NA	TRBV4-1	TRBJ1-5	NA	CASSQDLARNQPQHF	TGCGCCAGCAGCCAAGACTTGGCCCGCAATCAGCCCCAGCATTTT
NA	TRBV7-2	TRBJ1-6	NA	CASSLYRERSPLHF	TGTGCCAGCAGCTTATACAGGGAAAGATCACCCCTCCACTTT
NA	TRBV6-1	TRBJ2-5	NA	CASSEAGGAWETQYF	TGTGCCAGCAGTGAAGCTGGGGGGGCCTGGGAGACCCAGTACTTC